Listed below are T cell receptor beta chains from one sample, sequenced in a study of T cells in Graves' hyperthyroidism and ophthalmopathy. From the multiplex PCR reads, TCRdb called clonotypes with MiXCR, one entry per CDR3 protein. Among about 360,000 distinct CDR3 sequences, about 18% were seen once, and the ten largest hold 3.5% to 4%. Sequenced material: blood. All receptors derive from a woman between 18 and 29 years old with Graves' hyperthyroidism. The CDR3 runs from the conserved cysteine through the conserved F or W. Each record gives: V gene, J gene, clone size, D gene, CDR3 DNA, CDR3 protein. The D gene is left open where the match is weak. Size values are once, few and many counts, or a class for expanded clones, and some rows have none.

TRBV20-1,TRBJ1-1,many,NA,TGCAGTGCTAGAGAGGGTGGGATGAACACTGAAGCTTTCTTT,CSAREGGMNTEAFF
TRBV5-1,TRBJ2-5,many,NA,TGCGCCAGCAGCTTGGAGAATAGCCTTGAGACCCAGTACTTC,CASSLENSLETQYF
TRBV20-1,TRBJ1-2,many,NA,TGCAGTGCTCTCGTCGACCGAAACTATGGCTACACCTTC,CSALVDRNYGYTF
TRBV2,TRBJ2-5,many,NA,TGTGCCAGCAGCCCGAGCCAAGGACTAGGGGGTGAAGAGACCCAGTACTTC,CASSPSQGLGGEETQYF
TRBV12-5,TRBJ1-5,NA,NA,TGTGCTAGTGGTTTGTCCTCCCAACAGCCCCAGCATTTT,CASGLSSQQPQHF
TRBV12-3/TRBV12-4,TRBJ2-5,many,TRBD2,TGTGCCAGCAGTTTAGGCCTAGCGGGGGAAGAGACCCAGTACTTC,CASSLGLAGEETQYF
TRBV6-1,TRBJ1-2,many,TRBD1,TGTGCCAGCAGAAGGGACAGGGAGGTTGCCTATGGCTACACCTTC,CASRRDREVAYGYTF
TRBV28,TRBJ1-6,NA,NA,TGTGCCAGCAGTTCACAGGGCTATAATTCACCCCTCCACTTT,CASSSQGYNSPLHF
TRBV6-1,TRBJ1-2,many,NA,TGTGCCAGCACCCAGGGTGATGGCTACACCTTC,CASTQGDGYTF
TRBV28,TRBJ2-5,many,NA,TGTGCCAGCACCTCAACTAGCATATCTCCCCAAGAGACCCAGTACTTC,CASTSTSISPQETQYF
TRBV29-1,TRBJ2-2,many,TRBD1,TGCAGCGTTGAGGGGACAGATTTGAACACCGGGGAGCTGTTTTTT,CSVEGTDLNTGELFF